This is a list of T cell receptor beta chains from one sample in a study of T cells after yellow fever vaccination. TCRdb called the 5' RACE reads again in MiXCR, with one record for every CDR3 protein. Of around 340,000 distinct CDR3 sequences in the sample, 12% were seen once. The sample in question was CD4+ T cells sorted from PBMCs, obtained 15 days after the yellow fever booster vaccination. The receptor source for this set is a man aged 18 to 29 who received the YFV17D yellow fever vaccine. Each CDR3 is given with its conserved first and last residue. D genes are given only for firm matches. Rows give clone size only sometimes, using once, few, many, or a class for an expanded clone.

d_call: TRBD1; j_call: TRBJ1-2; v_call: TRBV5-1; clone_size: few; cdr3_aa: CASIDATGEAYTF; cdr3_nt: TGCGCCAGCATCGACGCTACAGGGGAAGCCTACACCTTC
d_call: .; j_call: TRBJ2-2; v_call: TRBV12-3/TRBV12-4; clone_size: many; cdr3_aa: CASSLRSGPTGELFF; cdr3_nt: TGTGCCAGCAGTCTTCGTAGCGGACCTACCGGGGAGCTGTTTTTT
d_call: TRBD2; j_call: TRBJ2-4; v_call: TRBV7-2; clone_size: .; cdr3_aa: CARSFNRGENIEYF; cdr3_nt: TGTGCCAGGAGCTTTAACCGGGGGGAAAACATTGAGTACTTC
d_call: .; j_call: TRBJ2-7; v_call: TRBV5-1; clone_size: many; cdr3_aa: CASSFSPGPYYEQYF; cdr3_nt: TGCGCCAGCAGCTTCTCGCCGGGACCTTACTACGAGCAGTACTTC
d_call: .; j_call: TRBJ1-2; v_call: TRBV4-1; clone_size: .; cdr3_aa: CASSLTSGRSLSNYGYTF; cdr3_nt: .
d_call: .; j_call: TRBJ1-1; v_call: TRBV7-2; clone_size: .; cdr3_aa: CASSLVSTNTEAFF; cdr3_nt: TGTGCCAGCAGCTTAGTAAGTACGAACACTGAAGCTTTCTTT
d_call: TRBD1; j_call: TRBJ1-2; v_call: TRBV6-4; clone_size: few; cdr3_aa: CASSSTGDGIYGYTF; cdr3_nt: TGTGCCAGCAGTTCCACAGGGGATGGGATCTATGGCTACACCTTC
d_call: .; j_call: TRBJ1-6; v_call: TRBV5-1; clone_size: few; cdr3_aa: CASSLEQNSPLHF; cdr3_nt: TGCGCCAGCAGCTTGGAGCAGAATTCACCCCTCCACTTT
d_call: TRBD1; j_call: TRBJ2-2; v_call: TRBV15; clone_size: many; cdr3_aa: CATSRDSPPTGAGSGELFF; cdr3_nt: TGTGCCACCAGCAGAGATTCCCCTCCGACAGGGGCGGGATCCGGGGAGCTGTTTTTT
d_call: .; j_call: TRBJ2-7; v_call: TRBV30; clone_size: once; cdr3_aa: CAWSLLTGVSQQYF; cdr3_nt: TGTGCCTGGAGTCTACTAACGGGCGTCAGCCAGCAGTACTTC
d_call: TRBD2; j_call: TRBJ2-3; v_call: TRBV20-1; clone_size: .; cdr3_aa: CSGSGGTDTQYF; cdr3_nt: TGCAGTGGAAGCGGGGGAACAGATACGCAGTATTTT
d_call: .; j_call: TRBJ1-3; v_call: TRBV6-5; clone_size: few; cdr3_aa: CASTTRSGNTIYF; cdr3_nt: TGTGCCAGCACCACCCGCTCTGGAAACACCATATATTTT
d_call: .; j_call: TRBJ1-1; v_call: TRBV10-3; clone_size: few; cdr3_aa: CAIRQDLYPEAFF; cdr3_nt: TGTGCCATCCGGCAGGACCTTTACCCTGAAGCTTTCTTT